This T cell receptor beta chain was sequenced during a study of T cells expressing NK-cell markers. Whole-study context: Sorted CD3+CD56+NKG2C+, CD3+CD56+NKG2C- and CD3+CD56-NKG2C+ T cells supplied TCR beta repertoires. Study outcomes and limitations: HCMV specificity of the expanded NKG2C+ T cell clones was not established. Also leading the CD3+CD56-NKG2C+ fraction in a handful of donors were these clonotypes.

CDR1 and CDR2 from the germline V gene are SEHNR and FQNEAQ (reference sequence). This CDR3 is built from 16 residues. TCRdb re-called the 5' RACE reads, yielding one record per CDR3 amino acid sequence without DNA. The specimen's table records over 200,000 distinct CDR3 sequences. Concerning this clonotype: Its target is unknown.

The chain links TRBV7-9 to TRBJ2-1; TCRdb returns TRBD2, unconfirmable since there is no DNA. The TCR sequence derives from a man aged 18 to 30 in good health. What was sequenced was blood T cells: a sorted CD56 or NKG2C T cell subset, CD4+ or CD8+ T cells, or bulk PBMC T cells (not recorded which). CDR3 sequence: CASSLGGLADYNEQFF.